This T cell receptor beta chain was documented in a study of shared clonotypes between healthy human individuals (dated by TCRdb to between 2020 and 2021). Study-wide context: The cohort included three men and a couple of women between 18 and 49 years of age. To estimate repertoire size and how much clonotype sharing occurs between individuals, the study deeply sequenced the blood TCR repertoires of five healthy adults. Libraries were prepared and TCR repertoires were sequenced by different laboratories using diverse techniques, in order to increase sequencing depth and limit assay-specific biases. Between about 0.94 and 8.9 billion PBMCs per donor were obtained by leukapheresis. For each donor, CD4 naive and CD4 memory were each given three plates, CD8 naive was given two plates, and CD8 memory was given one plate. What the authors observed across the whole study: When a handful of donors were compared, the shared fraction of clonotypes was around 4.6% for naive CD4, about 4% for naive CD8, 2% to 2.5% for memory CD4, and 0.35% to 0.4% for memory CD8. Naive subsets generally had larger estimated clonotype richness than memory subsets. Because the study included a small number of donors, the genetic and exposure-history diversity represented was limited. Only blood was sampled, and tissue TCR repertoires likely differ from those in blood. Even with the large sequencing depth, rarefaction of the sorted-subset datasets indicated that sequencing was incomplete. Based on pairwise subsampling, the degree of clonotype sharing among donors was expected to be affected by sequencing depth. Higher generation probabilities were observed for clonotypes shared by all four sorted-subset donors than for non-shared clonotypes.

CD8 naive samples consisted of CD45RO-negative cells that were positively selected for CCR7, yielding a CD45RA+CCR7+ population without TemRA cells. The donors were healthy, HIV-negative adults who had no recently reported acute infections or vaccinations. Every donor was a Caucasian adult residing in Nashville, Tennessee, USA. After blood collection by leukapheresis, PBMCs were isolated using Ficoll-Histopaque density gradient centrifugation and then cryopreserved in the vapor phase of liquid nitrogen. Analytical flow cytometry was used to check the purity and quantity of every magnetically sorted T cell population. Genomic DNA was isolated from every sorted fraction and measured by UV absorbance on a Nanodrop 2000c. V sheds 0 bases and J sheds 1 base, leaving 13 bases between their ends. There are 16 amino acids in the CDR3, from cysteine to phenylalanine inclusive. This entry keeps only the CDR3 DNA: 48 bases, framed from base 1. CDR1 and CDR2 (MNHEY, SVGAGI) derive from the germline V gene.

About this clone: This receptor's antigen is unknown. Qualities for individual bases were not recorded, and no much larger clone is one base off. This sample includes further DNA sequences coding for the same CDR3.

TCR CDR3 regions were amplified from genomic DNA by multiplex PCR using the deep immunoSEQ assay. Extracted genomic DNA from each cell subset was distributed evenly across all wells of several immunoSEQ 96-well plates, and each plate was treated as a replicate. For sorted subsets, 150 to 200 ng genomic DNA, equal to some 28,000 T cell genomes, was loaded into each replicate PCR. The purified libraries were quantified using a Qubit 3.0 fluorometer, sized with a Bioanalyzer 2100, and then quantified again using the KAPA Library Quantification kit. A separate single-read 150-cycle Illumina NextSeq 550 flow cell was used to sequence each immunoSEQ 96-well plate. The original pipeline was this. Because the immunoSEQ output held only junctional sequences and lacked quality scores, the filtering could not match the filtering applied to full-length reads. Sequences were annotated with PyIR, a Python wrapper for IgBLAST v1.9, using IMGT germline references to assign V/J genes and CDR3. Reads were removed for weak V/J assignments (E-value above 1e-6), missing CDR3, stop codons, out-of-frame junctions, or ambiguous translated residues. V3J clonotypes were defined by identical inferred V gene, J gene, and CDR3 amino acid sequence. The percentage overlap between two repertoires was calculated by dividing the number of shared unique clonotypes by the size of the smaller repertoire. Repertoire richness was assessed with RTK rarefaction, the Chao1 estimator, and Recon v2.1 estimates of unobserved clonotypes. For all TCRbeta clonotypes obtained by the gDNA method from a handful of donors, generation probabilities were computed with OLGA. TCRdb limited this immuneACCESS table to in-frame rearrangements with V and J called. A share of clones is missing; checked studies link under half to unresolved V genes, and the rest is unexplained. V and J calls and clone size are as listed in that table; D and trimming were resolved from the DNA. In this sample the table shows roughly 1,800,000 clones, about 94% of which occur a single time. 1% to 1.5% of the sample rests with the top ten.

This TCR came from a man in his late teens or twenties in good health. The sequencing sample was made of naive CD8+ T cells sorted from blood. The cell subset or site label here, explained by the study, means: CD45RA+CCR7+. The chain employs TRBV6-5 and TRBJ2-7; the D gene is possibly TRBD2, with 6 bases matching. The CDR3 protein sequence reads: CASSYSAQGLSYEQYF. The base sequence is TGTGCCAGCAGTTACTCGGCGCAGGGACTTTCCTACGAGCAGTACTTC.